This T cell receptor (beta chain) was recorded in a study of identical twins. As concerns this clonotype: Its antigen is not known.

This CDR3 is built from 13 residues. Germline loops: CDR1 DFQATT, CDR2 SNEGSKA (reference sequence). Trimming cost V 5 bases and J 3 bases, with 14 bases left between them. A universal primer site was created by template switching, with the cDNA bearing unique molecular identifiers. Via MiXCR, TCRdb re-called the 5' RACE reads, giving one row per CDR3 protein. Seen here are about 920,000 distinct CDR3 sequences, 9% to 15% observed once, and the top ten hold around 1.5%. Whole-study findings and limits: Beta out-of-frame sequences showed weaker excess twin sharing. Whereas memory repertoires showed no such difference, abundant cord blood beta clonotypes carried fewer insertions.

Another study also made use of these data, one on yellow fever vaccine responses in identical twins. That work contributes: Among the twins, the vaccine T cell response reportedly seemed partly convergent and partly personalized.

The specimen was PBMCs. This TCR derives from a woman aged 18-35 years in good health. V usage is TRBV20-1 and J usage is TRBJ2-7; the D gene is possibly TRBD1 (5 bases). This chain's CDR3 is CSAYQQESYEQYF. CDR3 sequence (DNA): TGCAGTGCTTATCAACAGGAGAGCTACGAGCAGTACTTC.